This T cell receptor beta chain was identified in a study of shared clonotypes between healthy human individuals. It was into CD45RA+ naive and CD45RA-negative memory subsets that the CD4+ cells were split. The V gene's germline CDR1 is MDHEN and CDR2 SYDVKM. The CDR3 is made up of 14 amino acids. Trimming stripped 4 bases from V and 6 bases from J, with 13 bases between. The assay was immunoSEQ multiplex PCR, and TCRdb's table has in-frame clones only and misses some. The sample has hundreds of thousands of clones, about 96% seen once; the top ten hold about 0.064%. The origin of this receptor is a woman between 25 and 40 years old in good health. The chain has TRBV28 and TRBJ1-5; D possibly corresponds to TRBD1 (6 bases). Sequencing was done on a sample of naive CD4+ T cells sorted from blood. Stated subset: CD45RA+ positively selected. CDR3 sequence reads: CASSSRGRGQPQHF. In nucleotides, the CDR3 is TGTGCCAGCAGTTCCAGGGGTCGGGGTCAGCCCCAGCATTTT.